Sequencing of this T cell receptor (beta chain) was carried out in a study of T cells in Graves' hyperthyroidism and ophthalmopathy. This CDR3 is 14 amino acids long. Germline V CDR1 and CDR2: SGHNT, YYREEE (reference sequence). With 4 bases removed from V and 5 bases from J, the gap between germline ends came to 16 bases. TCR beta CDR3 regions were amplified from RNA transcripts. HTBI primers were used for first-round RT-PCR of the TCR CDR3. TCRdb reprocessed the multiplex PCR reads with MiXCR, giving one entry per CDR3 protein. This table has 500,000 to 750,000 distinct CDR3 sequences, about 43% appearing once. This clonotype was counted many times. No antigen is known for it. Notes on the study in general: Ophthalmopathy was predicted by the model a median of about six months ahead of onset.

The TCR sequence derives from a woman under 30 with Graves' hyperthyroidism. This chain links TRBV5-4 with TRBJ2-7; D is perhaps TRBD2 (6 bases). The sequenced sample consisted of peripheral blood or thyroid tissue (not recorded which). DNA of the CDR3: TGTGCCAGCAGCGAGACTAGTATCGGGAACGAGCAGTACTTC. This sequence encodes CASSETSIGNEQYF.